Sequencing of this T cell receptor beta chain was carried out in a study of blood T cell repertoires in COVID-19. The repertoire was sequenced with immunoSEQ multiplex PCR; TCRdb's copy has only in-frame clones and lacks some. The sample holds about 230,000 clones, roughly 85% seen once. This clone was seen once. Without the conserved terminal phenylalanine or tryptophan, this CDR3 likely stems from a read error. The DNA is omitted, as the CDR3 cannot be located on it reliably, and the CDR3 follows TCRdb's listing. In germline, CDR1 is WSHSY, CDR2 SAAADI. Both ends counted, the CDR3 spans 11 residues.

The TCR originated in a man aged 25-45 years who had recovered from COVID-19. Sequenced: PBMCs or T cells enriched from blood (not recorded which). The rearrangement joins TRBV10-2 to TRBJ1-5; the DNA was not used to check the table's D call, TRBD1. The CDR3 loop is CASRKDSRDRY.